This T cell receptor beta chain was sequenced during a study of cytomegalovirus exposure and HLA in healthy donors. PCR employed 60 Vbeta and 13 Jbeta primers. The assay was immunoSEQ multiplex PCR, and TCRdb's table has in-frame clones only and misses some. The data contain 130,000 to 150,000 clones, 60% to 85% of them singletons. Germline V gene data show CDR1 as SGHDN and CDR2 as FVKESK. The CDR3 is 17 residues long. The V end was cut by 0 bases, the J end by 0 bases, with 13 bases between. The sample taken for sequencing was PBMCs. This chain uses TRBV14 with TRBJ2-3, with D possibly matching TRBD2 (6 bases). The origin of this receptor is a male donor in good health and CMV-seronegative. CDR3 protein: CASSQDLAGGSTDTQYF. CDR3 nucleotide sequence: TGTGCCAGCAGCCAAGATCTGGCCGGGGGTAGCACAGATACGCAGTATTTT.